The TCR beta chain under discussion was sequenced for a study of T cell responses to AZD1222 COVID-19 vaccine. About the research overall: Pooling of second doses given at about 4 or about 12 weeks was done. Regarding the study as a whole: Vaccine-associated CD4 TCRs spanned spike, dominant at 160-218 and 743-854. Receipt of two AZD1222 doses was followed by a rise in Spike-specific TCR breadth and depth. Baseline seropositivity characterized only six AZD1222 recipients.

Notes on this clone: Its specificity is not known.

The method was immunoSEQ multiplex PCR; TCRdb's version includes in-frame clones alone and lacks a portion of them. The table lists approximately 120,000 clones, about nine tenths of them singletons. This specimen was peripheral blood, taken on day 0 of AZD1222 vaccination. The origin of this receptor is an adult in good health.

Written as DNA, the CDR3 is TGTGCCAGCTCACATCCGGGACAGGGGGCATTCGAGCAGTACTTC. Translated: CASSHPGQGAFEQYF. The V and J genes are TRBV18 and TRBJ2-7; TRBD1 agrees at 12 bases. Germline CDR1 reads KGHSH; CDR2 reads LQKENI. The ends lost 4 bases at V and 6 bases at J; junction bases unmatched: 7. The CDR3 totals 15 residues.